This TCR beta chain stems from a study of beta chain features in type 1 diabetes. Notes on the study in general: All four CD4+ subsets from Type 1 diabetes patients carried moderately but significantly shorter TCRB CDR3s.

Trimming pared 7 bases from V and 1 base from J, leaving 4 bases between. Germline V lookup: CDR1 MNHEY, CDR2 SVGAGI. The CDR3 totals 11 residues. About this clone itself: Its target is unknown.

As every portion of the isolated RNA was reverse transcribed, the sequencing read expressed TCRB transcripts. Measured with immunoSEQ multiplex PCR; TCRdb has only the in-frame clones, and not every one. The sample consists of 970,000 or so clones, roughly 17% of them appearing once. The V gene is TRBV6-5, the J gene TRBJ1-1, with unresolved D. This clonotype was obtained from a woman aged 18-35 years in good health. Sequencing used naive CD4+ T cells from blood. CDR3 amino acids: CASIENTEAFF. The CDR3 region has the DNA TGTGCCAGCATTGAGAACACTGAAGCTTTCTTT.